This TCR beta chain emerged from a study of radiotherapy plus CTLA-4 blockade in lung cancer. At the level of the study: With 25% to 40% of patients having disease control, objective responses were seen in less than 20%. Findings and limits, study-wide: Early clone dynamics of blood T cells, plus interferon-beta, reportedly predicted response best. Peripheral blood showed expansion of tumor-derived TCR clones after radiotherapy and ipilimumab.

V dropped 4 bases and J dropped 0 bases, with 14 bases sitting between them. Germline CDR1 and CDR2: SGHNT and YYREEE (reference sequence). This CDR3 is built from 15 residues. On this clone itself: Its cognate antigen is unknown.

Participants had chemo-refractory metastatic non-small-cell lung cancer and were treated with focal radiation plus ipilimumab CTLA-4 blockade. Profiled with immunoSEQ multiplex PCR; TCRdb holds only in-frame clones, not every one. The repertoire holds 90,000 or so clones, with around 83% as singletons. V is TRBV5-4 and J is TRBJ2-7; the D gene could be TRBD1 or TRBD2 (5 bases each). This TCR derives from a human donor with non-small cell lung cancer who had stable disease on radiotherapy plus ipilimumab. The source material was peripheral blood, sampled from a patient treated with radiotherapy plus ipilimumab. The CDR3 loop reads CASSRTGTASYEQYF. The CDR3 DNA sequence: TGTGCCAGCAGCAGGACCGGGACGGCCTCCTACGAGCAGTACTTC.